The rows below give T cell receptor beta chains drawn from one sample of a study of early T cells in non-severe SARS-CoV-2 infection. TCRdb called the 5' RACE reads again in MiXCR, with one record for every CDR3 protein. The table shows roughly 28,000 distinct CDR3 sequences, with approximately 5.3% occurring only once. Material for sequencing was whole blood. The receptors shown here come from an adult who was a healthcare worker with PCR-confirmed SARS-CoV-2 infection or an uninfected control (not recorded which). The CDR3 runs from the conserved cysteine through the conserved F or W. D genes are given only for firm matches. Clone size appears in some rows only: once, few, many, or a class for an expanded clone.

j_gene | d_gene | abundance | v_gene | CDR3aa | CDR3nt
TRBJ2-5 | NA | many | TRBV7-8 | CASSSETQYF | TGTGCCAGCAGCTCCGAGACCCAGTACTTC
TRBJ2-7 | TRBD1 | many | TRBV28 | CASSLLTGASYEQYF | TGTGCCAGCAGTTTACTAACAGGGGCCTCCTACGAGCAGTACTTC
TRBJ1-4 | NA | many | TRBV19 | CASSAGRLRNEKLFF | TGTGCCAGTAGTGCCGGAAGACTTCGGAATGAAAAACTGTTTTTT
TRBJ2-1 | NA | many | TRBV12-2 | CASRLRSADPNNEQFF | TGTGCAAGTCGCTTGCGGTCAGCGGACCCGAACAATGAGCAGTTCTTC
TRBJ1-2 | TRBD1 | many | TRBV27 | CASSLSAGDRTWGYTF | TGTGCCAGCAGTTTATCTGCCGGGGACAGGACGTGGGGCTACACCTTC
TRBJ1-5 | NA | many | TRBV6-2/TRBV6-3 | CASSYSPNQPQHF | TGTGCCAGCAGTTACAGCCCTAATCAGCCCCAGCATTTT
TRBJ2-5 | TRBD2 | many | TRBV20-1 | CSALSGGTYQETQYF | TGCAGTGCACTTAGCGGGGGGACGTACCAAGAGACCCAGTACTTC
TRBJ2-1 | NA | NA | TRBV6-2/TRBV6-3 | CASRNRGGEQFF | TGTGCCAGCAGGAACAGGGGGGGCGAGCAGTTCTTC
TRBJ2-5 | NA | many | TRBV19 | CASSLRPPTFQETQYF | TGTGCCAGTAGTCTCAGACCGCCAACGTTCCAAGAGACCCAGTACTTC
TRBJ1-2 | NA | many | TRBV20-1 | CSAPTGGYPTYGYTF | TGCAGTGCCCCGACTGGTGGGTACCCTACATATGGCTACACCTTC
TRBJ2-1 | NA | few | TRBV7-2 | CASSYGQPNEQFF | TGTGCCAGCAGCTACGGACAGCCCAATGAGCAGTTCTTC
TRBJ2-7 | TRBD2 | many | TRBV11-1 | CASSSGLAGLEQYF | TGTGCCAGCAGTTCGGGACTAGCGGGACTCGAGCAGTACTTC
TRBJ2-7 | TRBD1 | many | TRBV7-6 | CASSHGQGIDEQYF | TGTGCCAGCAGTCACGGACAGGGGATAGACGAGCAGTACTTC
TRBJ1-5 | NA | many | TRBV9 | CASSVDDGRNQPQHF | TGTGCCAGCAGCGTAGATGACGGCAGAAATCAGCCCCAGCATTTT
TRBJ2-1 | NA | many | TRBV14 | CASSRQVILNEQFF | TGTGCCAGCAGTCGTCAGGTGATACTTAATGAGCAGTTCTTC
TRBJ2-3 | NA | few | TRBV20-1 | CSAIKGDTQYF | TGCAGTGCTATCAAGGGGGATACGCAGTATTTT
TRBJ1-4 | TRBD1 | many | TRBV28 | CASSRTGGDEKLFF | TGTGCCAGCAGTCGGACAGGGGGCGATGAAAAACTGTTTTTT
TRBJ2-1 | NA | medium-sized | TRBV5-4 | CASSPGGASSYNEQFF | TGTGCCAGCAGCCCCGGCGGGGCGAGCTCCTACAATGAGCAGTTCTTC
TRBJ1-6 | NA | many | TRBV28 | CASSSRPSGNSPLHF | TGTGCCAGCAGTAGCCGCCCGAGTGGAAATTCACCCCTCCACTTT
TRBJ2-1 | NA | many | TRBV7-2 | CASSGPGRLWSTSEQFF | TGTGCCAGCAGCGGACCGGGACGTCTGTGGAGTACAAGTGAGCAGTTCTTC
TRBJ1-5 | NA | many | TRBV6-5 | CASSYSRVQPQHF | TGTGCCAGCAGTTACTCGAGGGTGCAGCCCCAGCATTTT
TRBJ1-5 | TRBD1 | many | TRBV29-1 | CSALDSGTGGAGSNQPQHF | TGCAGCGCCCTAGACTCCGGGACAGGGGGAGCCGGGAGCAATCAGCCCCAGCATTTT
TRBJ2-7 | NA | NA | TRBV20-1 | CSARDQSYEQYF | TGCAGTGCTAGAGATCAGTCCTACGAGCAGTACTTC
TRBJ2-3 | NA | NA | TRBV7-9 | CASSPQVTDTQYF | TGTGCCAGCAGCCCCCAGGTCACGGATACGCAGTATTTT
TRBJ1-1 | NA | NA | TRBV7-6 | CASSSTPPGMNTEAFF | TGTGCCAGCAGCTCTACTCCGCCCGGGATGAACACTGAAGCTTTCTTT